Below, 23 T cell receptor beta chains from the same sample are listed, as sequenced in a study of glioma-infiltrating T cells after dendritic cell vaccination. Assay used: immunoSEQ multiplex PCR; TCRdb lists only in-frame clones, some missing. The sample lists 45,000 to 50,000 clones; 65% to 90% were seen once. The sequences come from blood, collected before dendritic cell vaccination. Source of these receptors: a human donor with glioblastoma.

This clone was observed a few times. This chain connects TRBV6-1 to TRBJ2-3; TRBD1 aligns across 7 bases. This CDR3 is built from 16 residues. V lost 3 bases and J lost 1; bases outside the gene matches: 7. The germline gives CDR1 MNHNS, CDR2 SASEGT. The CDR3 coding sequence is TGTGCCAGCAGTGATAGTGTTGGGACAGGCACAGATACGCAGTATTTT. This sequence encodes CASSDSVGTGTDTQYF.

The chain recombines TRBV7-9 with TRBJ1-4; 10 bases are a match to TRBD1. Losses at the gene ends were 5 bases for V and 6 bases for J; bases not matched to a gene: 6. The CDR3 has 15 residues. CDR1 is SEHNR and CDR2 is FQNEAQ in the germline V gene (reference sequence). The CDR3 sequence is CASSPRDRGHEKLFF. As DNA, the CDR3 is TGTGCCAGCAGCCCCCGGGACAGGGGTCATGAAAAACTGTTTTTT.

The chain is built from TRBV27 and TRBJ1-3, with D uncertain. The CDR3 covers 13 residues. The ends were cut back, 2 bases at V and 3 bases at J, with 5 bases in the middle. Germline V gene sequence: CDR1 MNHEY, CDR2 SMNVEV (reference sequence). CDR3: CASSLQRGNTIYF. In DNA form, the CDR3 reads TGTGCCAGCAGTTTACAGCGTGGAAACACCATATATTTT.

CDR3 DNA sequence: TGTGCCAGTAGTCCAGGGTACGGAGATTCACCCCTCCACTTT. Translating gives CASSPGYGDSPLHF. The chain uses TRBV19 and TRBJ1-6; TRBD1 might be the D (5 bases). Trimming removed 5 bases at V and 8 bases at J, with 13 bases between. The CDR3 covers 14 residues. Looked up from germline, CDR1 is LNHDA and CDR2 is SQIVND (reference sequence).

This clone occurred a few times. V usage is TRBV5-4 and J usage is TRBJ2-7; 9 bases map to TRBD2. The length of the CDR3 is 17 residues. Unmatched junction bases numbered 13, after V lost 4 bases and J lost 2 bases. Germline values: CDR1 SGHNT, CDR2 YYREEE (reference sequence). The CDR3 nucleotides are TGTGCCAGCAGCCCGGGGGCGCCGGGACTAGCTGCCTACGAGCAGTACTTC. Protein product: CASSPGAPGLAAYEQYF.

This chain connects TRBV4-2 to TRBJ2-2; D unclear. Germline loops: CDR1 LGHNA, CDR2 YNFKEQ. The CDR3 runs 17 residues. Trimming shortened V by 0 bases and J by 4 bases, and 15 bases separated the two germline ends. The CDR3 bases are TGTGCCAGCAGCCAAGAACTCCCCCCAGGTTTCACCGGGGAGCTGTTTTTT. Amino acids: CASSQELPPGFTGELFF.

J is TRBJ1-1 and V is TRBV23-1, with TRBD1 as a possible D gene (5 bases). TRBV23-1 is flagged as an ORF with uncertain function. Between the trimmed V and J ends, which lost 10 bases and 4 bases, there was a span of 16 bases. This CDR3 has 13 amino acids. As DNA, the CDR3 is TGCGCCACCCTGGGGCTGGCCTGCACTGAAGCTTTCTTT. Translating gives CATLGLACTEAFF.

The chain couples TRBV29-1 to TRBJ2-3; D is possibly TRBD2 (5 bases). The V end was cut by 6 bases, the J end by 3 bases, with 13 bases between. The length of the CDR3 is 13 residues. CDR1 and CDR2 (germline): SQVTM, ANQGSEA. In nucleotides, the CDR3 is TGCAGCGTCCCCTTAAGAGGGACAGATACGCAGTATTTT. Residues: CSVPLRGTDTQYF.

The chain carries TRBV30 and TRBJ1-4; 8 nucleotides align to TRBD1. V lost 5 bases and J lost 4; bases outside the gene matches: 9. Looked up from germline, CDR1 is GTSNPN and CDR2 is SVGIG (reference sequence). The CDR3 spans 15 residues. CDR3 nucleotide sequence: TGTGCCTGGGCCGAACAGGGGGGACGTAATGAAAAACTGTTTTTT. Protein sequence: CAWAEQGGRNEKLFF.

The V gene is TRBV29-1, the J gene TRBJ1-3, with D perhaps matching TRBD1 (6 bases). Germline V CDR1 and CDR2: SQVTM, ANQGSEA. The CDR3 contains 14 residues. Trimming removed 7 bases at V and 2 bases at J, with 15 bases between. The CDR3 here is CSAAQGAAGNTIYF. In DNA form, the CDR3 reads TGCAGCGCTGCACAGGGTGCGGCTGGAAACACCATATATTTT.

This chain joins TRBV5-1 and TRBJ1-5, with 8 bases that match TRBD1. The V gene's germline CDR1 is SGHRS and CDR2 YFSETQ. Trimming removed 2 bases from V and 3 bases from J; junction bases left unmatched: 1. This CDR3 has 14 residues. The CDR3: CASSLQGDNQPQHF. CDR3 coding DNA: TGCGCCAGCAGCTTACAGGGGGACAATCAGCCCCAGCATTTT.

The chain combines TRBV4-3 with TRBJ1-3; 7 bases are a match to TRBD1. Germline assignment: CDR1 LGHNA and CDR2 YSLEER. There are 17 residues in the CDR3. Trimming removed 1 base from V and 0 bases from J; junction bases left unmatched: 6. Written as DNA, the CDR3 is TGCGCCAGCAGCCAAGTAACGACAGGGAGCTCTGGAAACACCATATATTTT. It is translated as CASSQVTTGSSGNTIYF.

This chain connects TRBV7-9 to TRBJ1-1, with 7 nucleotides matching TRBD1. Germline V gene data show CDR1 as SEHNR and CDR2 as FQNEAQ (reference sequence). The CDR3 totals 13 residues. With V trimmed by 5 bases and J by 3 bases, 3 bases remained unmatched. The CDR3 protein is CASSPRGDTEAFF. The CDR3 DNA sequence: TGTGCCAGCAGCCCCAGGGGGGACACTGAAGCTTTCTTT.

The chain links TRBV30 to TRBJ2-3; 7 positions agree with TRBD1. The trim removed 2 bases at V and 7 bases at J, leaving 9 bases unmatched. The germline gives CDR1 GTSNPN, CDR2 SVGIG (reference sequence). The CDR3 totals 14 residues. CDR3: CAWSLKGAVNTQYF. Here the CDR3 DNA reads TGTGCCTGGAGTTTAAAGGGGGCGGTTAATACGCAGTATTTT.

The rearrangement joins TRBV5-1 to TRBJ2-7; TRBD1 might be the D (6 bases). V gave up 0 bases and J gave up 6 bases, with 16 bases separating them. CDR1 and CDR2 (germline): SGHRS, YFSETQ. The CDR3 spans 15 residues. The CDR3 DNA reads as TGCGCCAGCAGCTTGGAGGGGCAGGGGTCGGTCGAGCAGTACTTC. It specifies CASSLEGQGSVEQYF.

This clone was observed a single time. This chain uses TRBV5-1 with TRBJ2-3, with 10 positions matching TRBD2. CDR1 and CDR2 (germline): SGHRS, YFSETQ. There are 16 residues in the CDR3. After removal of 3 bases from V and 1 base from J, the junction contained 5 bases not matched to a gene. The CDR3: CASSYFGTSGTDTQYF. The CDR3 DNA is TGCGCCAGCAGCTATTTTGGGACTAGCGGCACAGATACGCAGTATTTT.

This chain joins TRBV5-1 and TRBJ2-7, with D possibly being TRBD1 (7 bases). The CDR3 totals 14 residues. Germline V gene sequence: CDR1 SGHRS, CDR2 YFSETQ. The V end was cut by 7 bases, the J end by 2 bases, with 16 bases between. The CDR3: CASSAGQRAYEQYF. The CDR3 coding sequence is TGCGCCAGCTCCGCGGGACAGAGGGCCTACGAGCAGTACTTC.

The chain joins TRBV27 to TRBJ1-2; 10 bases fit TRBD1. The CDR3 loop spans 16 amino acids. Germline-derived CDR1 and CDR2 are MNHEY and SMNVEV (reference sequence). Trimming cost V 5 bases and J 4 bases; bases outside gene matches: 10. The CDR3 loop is CASSIRSGQGVYGYTF. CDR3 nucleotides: TGTGCCAGCAGTATACGCTCAGGACAGGGGGTCTATGGCTACACCTTC.

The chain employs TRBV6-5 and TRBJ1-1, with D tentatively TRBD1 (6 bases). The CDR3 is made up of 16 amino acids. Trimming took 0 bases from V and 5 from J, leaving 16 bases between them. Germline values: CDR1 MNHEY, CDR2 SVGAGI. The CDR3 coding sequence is TGTGCCAGCAGTTACTCGGCAGGGGTAGGTGTTACTGAAGCTTTCTTT. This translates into CASSYSAGVGVTEAFF.

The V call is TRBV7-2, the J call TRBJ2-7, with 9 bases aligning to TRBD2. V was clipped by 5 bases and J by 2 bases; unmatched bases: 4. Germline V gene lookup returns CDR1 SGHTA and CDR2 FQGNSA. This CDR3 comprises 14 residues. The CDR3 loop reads CASSPVAGAYEQYF. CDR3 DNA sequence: TGTGCCAGCAGCCCCGTAGCGGGAGCCTACGAGCAGTACTTC.

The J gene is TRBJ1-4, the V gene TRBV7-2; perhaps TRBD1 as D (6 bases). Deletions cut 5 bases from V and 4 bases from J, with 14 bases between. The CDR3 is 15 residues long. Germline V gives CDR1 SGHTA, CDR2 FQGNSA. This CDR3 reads CASSRQTGLNEKLFF. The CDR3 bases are TGTGCCAGCAGCAGACAGACAGGACTTAATGAAAAACTGTTTTTT.

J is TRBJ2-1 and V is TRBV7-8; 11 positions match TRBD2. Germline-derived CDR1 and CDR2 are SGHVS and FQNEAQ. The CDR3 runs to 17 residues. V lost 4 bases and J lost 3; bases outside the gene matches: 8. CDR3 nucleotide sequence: TGTGCCAGCAGCTCTCGGCTGACTAGCGGGAACTACAATGAGCAGTTCTTC. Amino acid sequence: CASSSRLTSGNYNEQFF.

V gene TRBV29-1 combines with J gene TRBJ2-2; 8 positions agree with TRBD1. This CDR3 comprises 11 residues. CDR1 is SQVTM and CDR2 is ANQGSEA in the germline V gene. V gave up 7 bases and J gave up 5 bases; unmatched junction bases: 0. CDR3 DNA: TGCAGCGGACAGGGGACCGGGGAGCTGTTTTTT. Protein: CSGQGTGELFF.